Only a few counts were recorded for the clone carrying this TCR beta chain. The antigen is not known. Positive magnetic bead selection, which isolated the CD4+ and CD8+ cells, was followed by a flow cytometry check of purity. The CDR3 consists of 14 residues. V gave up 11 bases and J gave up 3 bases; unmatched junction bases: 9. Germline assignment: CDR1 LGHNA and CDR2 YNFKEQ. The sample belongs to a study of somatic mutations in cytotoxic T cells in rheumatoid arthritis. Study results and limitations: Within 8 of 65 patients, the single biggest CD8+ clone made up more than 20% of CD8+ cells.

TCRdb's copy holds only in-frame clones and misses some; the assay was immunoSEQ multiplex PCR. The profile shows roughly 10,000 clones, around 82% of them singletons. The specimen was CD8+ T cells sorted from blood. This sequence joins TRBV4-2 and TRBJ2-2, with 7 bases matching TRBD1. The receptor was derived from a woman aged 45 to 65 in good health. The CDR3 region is CAGRAGGDTGELFF. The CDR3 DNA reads TGTGCCGGCCGGGCAGGGGGAGACACCGGGGAGCTGTTTTTT.